The present T cell receptor (beta chain) was sequenced within a study of shared clonotypes between healthy human individuals (TCRdb year 2020). For the study in its entirety: The cohort comprised two women and a few men aged 18 to 49 years. Per donor, three plates each were used for CD4 naive and CD4 memory, two for CD8 naive, and one for CD8 memory. The study deeply sequenced blood TCR repertoires of about 5 healthy adults to estimate repertoire size and the extent of clonotype sharing between individuals. Different laboratories and diverse techniques were used to prepare libraries and sequence TCR repertoires, to increase sequencing depth and limit assay-specific biases. Each donor's leukapheresis produced roughly between roughly 0.85 and 10 billion PBMCs. What the study reported, not specific to this receptor: Pairwise subsampling indicated that sequencing depth was expected to affect the degree of clonotype sharing among donors. Compared with non-shared clonotypes, the clonotypes found in all four sorted-subset donors had higher generation probabilities. When several donors were compared, the shared fraction of clonotypes was roughly 4.8% for naive CD4, approximately 3.5% for naive CD8, 2% to 2.5% for memory CD4, and 0.35% to 0.4% for memory CD8. Sampling was restricted to blood, and TCR repertoires in tissue are likely to differ from TCR repertoires in blood. Because the study included a small number of donors, the genetic and exposure-history diversity represented was limited. Incomplete sequencing was indicated by rarefaction of sorted-subset datasets, despite the large sequencing depth. Naive subsets generally had larger estimated clonotype richness than memory subsets did.

Trimming leaves V shorter by 0 bases and J shorter by 7 bases, with the junction holding 7 bases beyond the gene matches. The germline V gene (reference sequence) gives CDR1 as SEHNR and CDR2 as FQNEAQ. The CDR3, cysteine through phenylalanine, is 15 amino acids long. Of the read, only the CDR3 DNA is kept; its 45 bases are in frame from base 1. CD8 naive samples consisted of CD45RO-negative cells that were positively selected for CCR7, yielding a CD45RA+CCR7+ population without TemRA cells. The donors were healthy, HIV-negative adults with no recently reported acute infections or vaccinations. All donors were Caucasian adults living in Nashville, Tennessee, USA. Blood was collected by leukapheresis, and PBMCs were isolated by Ficoll-Histopaque density gradient centrifugation and then cryopreserved in liquid nitrogen vapor phase. Purity and quantity of every magnetically sorted T cell population were checked by analytical flow cytometry. Genomic DNA was isolated from each sorted fraction and quantified by UV absorbance on a Nanodrop 2000c.

Using the deep immunoSEQ assay, multiplex PCR amplified TCR CDR3 regions from genomic DNA. For each cell subset, the extracted genomic DNA was distributed evenly across all wells of several immunoSEQ 96-well plates, and each plate served as one replicate. For sorted subsets, around 200 ng genomic DNA, equal to some 30,000 T cell genomes, was loaded into each replicate PCR. Purified libraries were quantified with a Qubit 3.0 fluorometer, sized on a Bioanalyzer 2100, and re-quantified with the KAPA Library Quantification kit. A separate single-read 150-cycle Illumina NextSeq 550 flow cell was used to sequence each immunoSEQ 96-well plate. As for how the authors treated the data: The immunoSEQ output contained only junctional sequences without quality scores, so filtering could not match that applied to full-length reads. To assign V/J genes and CDR3, sequences were annotated using PyIR, a Python wrapper for IgBLAST v1.9, with IMGT germline references. Any read was removed if the V/J assignment was weak (E-value above 1e-6), the CDR3 was missing, or the read contained stop codons, out-of-frame junctions, or ambiguous translated residues. V3J clonotypes were defined as sequences sharing an identical inferred V gene, J gene, and CDR3 amino acid sequence. To compute the percentage overlap between repertoires, the number of shared unique clonotypes was divided by the size of the smaller repertoire. Three approaches were used to assess repertoire richness: RTK rarefaction, the Chao1 estimator, and Recon v2.1 estimates of unobserved clonotypes. Generation probabilities were computed with OLGA for all TCRbeta clonotypes obtained by the gDNA method from a few donors. TCRdb stores this immuneACCESS table with in-frame sequences only. Part of the clones is absent; in the studies checked, under half of the shortfall reflects unresolved V genes, and no reason is known for the rest. That table furnishes V, J and clone size, whereas the DNA furnished D and trimming. The sample has about 680,000 clones on record, 90% to 95% of them singletons. Roughly 22% of the sample is held by the ten biggest clonotypes.

This clone was recorded at least ten times. This receptor's antigen is unknown. Within one base of it there is no much larger clone, and no base qualities were kept. Sequenced sample: naive CD8+ T cells sorted from blood. Taken with the paper, the label for cell subset or site translates to: CD45RA+CCR7+. The sequence was obtained from a man aged 30 to 39 in good health. The chain was built from TRBV7-9 and TRBJ2-7, with 9 bases matching TRBD2. The bases are TGTGCCAGCAGCTTAGCGAGTTCGGCGGGAGGGGAGCAGTACTTC. Its protein product is CASSLASSAGGEQYF.